This T cell receptor beta chain stems from a study of cytomegalovirus exposure and HLA in healthy donors (TCRdb year 2017). With regard to the full study: According to a later analysis, one platform produced both the 100 to 150 validation repertoires and the approximately 670 repertoires of the first cohort. The study aimed to test whether cataloging public T cell receptors could reveal signatures of past pathogen exposure. A separate validation cohort of 100 to 150 different subjects was used in addition to the approximately 700-subject first cohort. To predict cytomegalovirus infection status, the study brought together high-throughput TCR immunosequencing, statistical association of individual TCRs with disease status, and machine learning.

Separate from the approximately 730-subject first cohort, the validation cohort of about 120 subjects was the group to which the donors belonged. CDR1 SGDLS and CDR2 YYNGEE were looked up in the germline V gene. From the cysteine through the phenylalanine, the CDR3 covers 16 amino acids. Of all the DNA, just the CDR3 is kept, 48 bases in frame from base 1. A distance of 13 bases separates the germline ends of V and J, which lose 0 bases and 6 bases respectively. Details on this clone: No antigen is known for it. Base qualities are not recorded, but no much larger clone differs from it by a single base.

The library came from the immunoSEQ multiplex PCR assay. Under the source paper's analysis protocol: A statistical classification framework was built for diagnosing cytomegalovirus status from the catalog of TCR beta chain sequences. The table was pulled from immuneACCESS by TCRdb, which kept in-frame rearrangements only. Such tables lose some clones; where checked, under half of the loss comes from unresolved V genes, and the rest has no known cause. V and J calls and clone size come straight from that table; D and trimming were deduced from the DNA. This sample lists approximately 54,000 clones; approximately 90% were detected once. Roughly 8.4% of the sample is in the top ten clones. The investigation overall reported the following: A few of the identified cytomegalovirus-associated TCR beta chains were confirmed in vitro to be specific for cytomegalovirus antigens. The classifier was reported to diagnose cytomegalovirus status with high specificity and sensitivity in both the original and validation cohorts. The authors suggested that the approach could potentially be generalized to other disease states and immunological phenotypes. All 110 or so repertoires were used to score co-occurrence in the validation cohort in a later analysis, because that analysis had no HLA typing for the cohort. While some public TCRs were present in many individuals, most TCR sequences turned up only very rarely across donors. In a later analysis, TCRs clustered in the first cohort were found to also tend to co-occur in the 130 or so validation repertoires, with 94% of cluster scores above 0. The study gave a list of some 150 TCR beta chains associated with cytomegalovirus.

Specimen: PBMCs. The chain is made from TRBV9 and TRBJ1-6; TRBD1 could be the D gene, as 6 bases match. This clonotype was sampled from a woman younger than 30 in good health and CMV-seropositive. The nucleotides read TGTGCCAGCAGCGTAGGGCAGGGGAGCGTTAATTCACCCCTCCACTTT. It translates as CASSVGQGSVNSPLHF.